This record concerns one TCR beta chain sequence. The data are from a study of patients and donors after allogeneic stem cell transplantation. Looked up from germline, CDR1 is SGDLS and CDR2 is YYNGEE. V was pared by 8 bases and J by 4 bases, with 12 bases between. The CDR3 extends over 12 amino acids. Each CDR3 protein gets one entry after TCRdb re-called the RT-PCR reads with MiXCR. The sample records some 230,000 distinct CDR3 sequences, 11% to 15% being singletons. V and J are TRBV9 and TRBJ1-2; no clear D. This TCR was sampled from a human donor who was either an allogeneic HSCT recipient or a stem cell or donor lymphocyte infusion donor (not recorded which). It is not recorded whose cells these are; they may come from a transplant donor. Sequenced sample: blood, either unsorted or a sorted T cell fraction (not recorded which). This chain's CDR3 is CASSTRPYGYTF. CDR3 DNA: TGTGCCAGTAGTACCAGACCCTATGGCTACACCTTC.